This T cell receptor (beta chain) was sequenced in a study of T cell changes during pregnancy in multiple sclerosis. Using immunoSEQ multiplex PCR, the repertoire was profiled, and TCRdb retains in-frame clones only, with some absent. Altogether about 100,000 clones are present, 90% to 95% being singletons, with the ten largest covering over 0.7%. V dropped 4 bases and J dropped 0 bases, with 7 bases sitting between them. Germline V lookup: CDR1 SQVTM, CDR2 ANQGSEA. There are 13 residues in the CDR3. Material: peripheral blood, obtained before pregnancy. V and J are TRBV29-1 and TRBJ2-1; the D is unclear. The receptor was isolated from a female donor with multiple sclerosis, enrolled in a pregnancy study. The CDR3 loop reads CSVGPTSYNEQFF. The DNA for the CDR3 is TGCAGCGTTGGGCCAACCTCCTACAATGAGCAGTTCTTC.